The present TCR beta chain was sequenced within a study of post-analysis software for immune sequencing data. Study as a whole: The patients showed relapsing-remitting, secondary progressive and progressive-relapsing multiple sclerosis courses. General study findings and limits: TRBV5-6, TRBV5-1 and TRBV20-1 belonged to a set of roughly five TRBV segments that were more frequent in patients than controls. Among multiple sclerosis patients, normalized Chao1 diversity was significantly below that of controls. Strong co-clustering by F measure was seen for same-batch samples.

The CDR3 is made up of 13 amino acids. Germline-derived CDR1 and CDR2 are MDHEN and SYDVKM. With 6 bases removed from V and 2 bases from J, the gap between germline ends came to 10 bases. TCR beta libraries were prepared from cDNA with unique molecular identifiers. T cells, about 0.9 to 11 million of them, yielded some 510,000 cDNA molecules. MiXCR, applied by TCRdb to the PCR reads, yields one record per CDR3 protein. This table has about 260,000 distinct CDR3 sequences, approximately 34% appearing once. This clonotype was seen ten or more times. Its antigen is as yet unknown. The chain joins TRBV28 to TRBJ1-1; D gene unclear. The TCR sequence derives from a girl aged 5 to 17 with multiple sclerosis. The sequencing input was blood. The CDR3 here is CASRSQPNTEAFF. CDR3 sequence (DNA): TGTGCCAGCAGAAGTCAACCCAACACTGAAGCTTTCTTT.